Sequencing of this T cell receptor (beta chain) was carried out in a study of tumor-infiltrating lymphocytes in primary liver carcinoma (dated by TCRdb to the late 2010s). Some background on the complete study: Of the five patients (three men and two women, aged 30 to 69 years), four had hepatocellular carcinoma and one had combined HCC and intrahepatic cholangiocarcinoma. For each liver tumor, the study sampled five regions along with adjacent normal tissue and blood, and applied TCRbeta repertoire sequencing, expression microarrays and whole-exome sequencing. Each sample produced about 3.65 to 7.5 million productive TCRbeta reads, and read depth showed no significant difference between tissue types. Tumors of the five patients were stage T1-T3 N0M0 with maximum diameters of roughly 4.2 to 11 cm. A total of 35 or so specimens from 5 patients went through TCRbeta repertoire sequencing, namely 25 tumor regions, 5 adjacent noncancerous liver tissues and 5 peripheral blood samples. Reproducibility between technical replicate repertoires was high, with correlation coefficients above 0.98 and mean shared-clone rates approximately 0.91. General findings and caveats noted by the study authors: Bulk unsorted samples precluded comparing CD4+ and CD8+ T cell repertoires. Only the TCR beta chain was sequenced, which likely underestimates true repertoire diversity because unpaired alpha chains were not captured. Only four or five patients were included in the study, and the authors note that the findings should be validated in a larger study. Consistent with antigen-driven expansion, pairs of tumor regions showed higher repertoire overlap (mean around 36%) than either tumor-adjacent pairs (about 17%) or tumor-blood pairs (about 14%). A significantly larger repertoire fraction was made up by the top 250 clones in tumors than in blood (p = 0.039).

This clonotype appeared a few times. It lacks a known antigen. Nothing much larger sits one base from this clone, and base qualities are not available. A constant-region primer and ProtoScript II reverse transcriptase were used to reverse-transcribe TCRbeta-specific cDNA from roughly 0.55 ug total RNA. The TCRbeta libraries were prepared through three rounds of nested multiplex PCR following a slightly modified ARM-PCR procedure. Each of the first two PCR rounds ran for 9 to 10 cycles using multiplex TRBV1-TRBV30 forward primers together with a Cbeta reverse primer. A final 25-cycle PCR with Deep VentR polymerase added sample barcodes and Illumina adapters. Before sequencing, amplicons of 200-500 bp were purified from gel using a QIAquick gel extraction kit. The TCRbeta amplicons were sequenced with 250-bp paired-end reads on an Illumina HiSeq 2500. The authors' pipeline ran thus. Reads were quality-trimmed with Trimmomatic v0.33, and paired reads were merged with FLASH v1.2.11 to recover full CDR3 sequences. V, D and J germline segments were assigned to the rearranged TCRbeta sequences by MiGEC v1.2.1b. Clonotype statistics and Shannon-Wiener diversity indices were computed with VDJtools v1.0.0. To reduce sampling bias, subsequent analyses other than the diversity analysis used only the 250 most abundant clonotypes in each sample. TCRdb trimmed the raw reads at Q25, called clones with MiXCR and kept productive beta chains. CDR3 protein sequences are deduplicated, and each keeps its most common genes and DNA. It is TCRdb's table, rather than the study itself, that gives the V and J calls and clone size. For this sample there are 85,000 to 100,000 distinct CDR3 sequences; just over 65% appear just once. The ten largest clonotypes hold around 30% of the sample.

Total RNA and DNA were co-extracted from around 20-30 mg of bulk tissue with the AllPrep DNA/RNA mini kit, without cell sorting. Surgical resection was performed in China between 2015 and 2016 on about 5 patients with histopathologically diagnosed primary liver carcinoma. At the time of sampling, the patients had chronic HBV infection and had not received any treatment. Fresh tumor and adjacent tissue pieces were bisected, with one half stored in RNAlater at -80 degrees C and the other half sent for histology. CDR1 SGHRS and CDR2 YFSETQ were looked up in the germline V gene. After removal of 2 bases from V and 5 bases from J, the junction retains 5 bases not matched to a gene. The CDR3 holds 14 amino acids from the cysteine to the phenylalanine. Solely the CDR3 DNA is kept, with 42 bases framed from the first base.

Recombination connected TRBV5-1 to TRBJ2-5, with 8 central nucleotides matching TRBD2. The clonotype was recovered from a man aged 40-49 years with primary liver carcinoma and hepatitis B virus infection. The sample comprised tumor-adjacent normal liver tissue. For the CDR3, the sequence is CASSLGAGDETQYF. The nucleotides are TGCGCCAGCAGCTTAGGAGCGGGAGATGAGACCCAGTACTTC.